This section outlines one TCR beta chain sequence together with its context. Its antigen is not known. From germline, CDR1 is SGDLS and CDR2 YYNGEE. The CDR3 length is 16 residues. The V end was cut by 2 bases, the J end by 6 bases, with 18 bases between. The record originates from a study of OX40 agonist ivuxolimab in advanced cancers. The table came from immunoSEQ multiplex PCR; TCRdb's copy has only in-frame clones and leaves some out. The sample includes about 72,000 clones, nearly 90% of them seen just once. Broader study findings: Dosing at 0.1 to 3.0 mg/kg was accompanied by clonal expansion of CD4+ and CD8+ blood T cells by week 6. At 0.1-3.0 mg/kg, partial responders had clonal expansion among the lowest observed. The mean number of expanded clones was higher in CD8+ T cells than in CD4+.

Sampling times: baseline, cycle 4 day 1, cycle 7 day 1. This chain uses TRBV9 with TRBJ2-1; D gene uncertain. This clonotype originated in an adult with an advanced solid tumor such as melanoma, head and neck, liver or kidney cancer. Sequenced material: CD4+ or CD8+ T cells sorted from blood, taken in a trial of the OX40 agonist ivuxolimab. The chain's CDR3 is CASSVLSGVRTNEQFF. The CDR3 nucleotides read TGTGCCAGCAGCGTGCTCAGTGGGGTGCGGACCAATGAGCAGTTCTTC.